This TCR beta chain was identified during a study of Graves' ophthalmopathy and Graves' hyperthyroidism. Study-level points and caveats: Both a roughly 65% sensitivity and an approximately 72% specificity characterized the model's predictions of ophthalmopathy progression.

Many counts were recorded for this clonotype. The antigen is unknown. CDR3 length: 16 amino acids. The V end lost 1 base, the J end lost 0 bases, and 10 bases lay between the germline ends. Germline V gene lookup returns CDR1 MNHNS and CDR2 SASEGT. The authors amplified TCR beta CDR3 regions, and they did so from RNA transcripts for repertoire sequencing. In the first round, RT-PCR was carried out with HTBI primers, and a multiplex PCR formed the second round. TCRdb ran MiXCR on the multiplex PCR reads and lists one entry per CDR3 protein. The repertoire includes just over 400,000 distinct CDR3 sequences, around 21% of them detected once, and roughly 3.2% sits in the top ten.

Sequenced input: peripheral blood. V is TRBV6-1 and J is TRBJ1-3; D is unresolved. The TCR sequence derives from a young woman with stable Graves' hyperthyroidism. Here the CDR3 reads CASSEEIVFSGNTIYF. DNA for the CDR3: TGTGCCAGCAGTGAAGAAATAGTCTTCTCTGGAAACACCATATATTTT.